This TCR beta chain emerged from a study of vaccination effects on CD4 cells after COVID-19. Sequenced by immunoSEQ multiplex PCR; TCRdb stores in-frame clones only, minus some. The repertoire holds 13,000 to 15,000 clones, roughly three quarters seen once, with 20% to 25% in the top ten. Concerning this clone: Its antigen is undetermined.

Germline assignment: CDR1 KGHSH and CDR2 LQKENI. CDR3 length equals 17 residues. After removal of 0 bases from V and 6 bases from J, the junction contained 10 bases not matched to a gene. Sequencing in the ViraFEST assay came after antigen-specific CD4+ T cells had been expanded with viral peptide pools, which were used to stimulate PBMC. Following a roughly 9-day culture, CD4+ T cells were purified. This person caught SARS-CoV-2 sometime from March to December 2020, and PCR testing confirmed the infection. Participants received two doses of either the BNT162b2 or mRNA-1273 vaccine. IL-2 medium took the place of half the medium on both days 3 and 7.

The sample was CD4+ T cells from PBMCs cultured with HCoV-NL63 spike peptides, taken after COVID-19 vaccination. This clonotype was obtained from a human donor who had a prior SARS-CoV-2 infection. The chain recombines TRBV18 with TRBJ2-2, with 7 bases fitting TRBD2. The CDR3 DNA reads TGTGCCAGCTCACCACCGAGGGCTAGCGGATCGGCCGGGGAGCTGTTTTTT. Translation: CASSPPRASGSAGELFF. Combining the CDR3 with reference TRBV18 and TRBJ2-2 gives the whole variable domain NAGVMQNPRHLVRRRGQEARLRCSPMKGHSHVYWYRQLPEEGLKFMVYLQKENIIDESGMPKERFSAEFPKEGPSILRIQQVVRGDSAAYFCASSPPRASGSAGELFFGEGSRLTVL.